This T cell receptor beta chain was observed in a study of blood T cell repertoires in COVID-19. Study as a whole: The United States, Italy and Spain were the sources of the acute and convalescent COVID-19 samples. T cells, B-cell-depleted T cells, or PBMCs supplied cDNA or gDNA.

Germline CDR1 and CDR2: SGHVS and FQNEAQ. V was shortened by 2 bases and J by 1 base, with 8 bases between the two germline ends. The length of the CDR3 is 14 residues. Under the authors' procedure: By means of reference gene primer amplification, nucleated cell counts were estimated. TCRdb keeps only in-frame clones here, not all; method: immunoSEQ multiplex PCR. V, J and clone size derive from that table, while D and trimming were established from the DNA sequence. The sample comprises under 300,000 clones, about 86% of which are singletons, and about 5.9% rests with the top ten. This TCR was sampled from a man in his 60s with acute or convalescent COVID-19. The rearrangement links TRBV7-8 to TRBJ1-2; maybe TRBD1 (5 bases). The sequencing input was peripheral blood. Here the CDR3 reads CASSLRGVNYGYTF. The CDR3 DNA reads TGTGCCAGCAGCTTACGGGGGGTTAACTATGGCTACACCTTC.